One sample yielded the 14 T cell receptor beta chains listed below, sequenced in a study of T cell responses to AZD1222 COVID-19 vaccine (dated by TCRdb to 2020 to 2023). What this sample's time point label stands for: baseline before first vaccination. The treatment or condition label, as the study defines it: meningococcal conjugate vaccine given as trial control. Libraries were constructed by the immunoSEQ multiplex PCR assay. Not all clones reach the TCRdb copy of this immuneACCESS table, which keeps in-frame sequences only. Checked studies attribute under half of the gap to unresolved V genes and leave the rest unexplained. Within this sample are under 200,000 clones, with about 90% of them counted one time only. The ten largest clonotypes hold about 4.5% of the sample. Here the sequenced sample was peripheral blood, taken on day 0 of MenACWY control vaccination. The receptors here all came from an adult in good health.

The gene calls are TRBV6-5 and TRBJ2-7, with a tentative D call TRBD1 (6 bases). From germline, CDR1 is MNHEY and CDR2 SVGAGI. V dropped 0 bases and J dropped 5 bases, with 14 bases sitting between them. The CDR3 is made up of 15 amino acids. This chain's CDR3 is CASSYSNGAGDEQYF. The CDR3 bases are TGTGCCAGCAGTTACTCGAATGGAGCAGGGGACGAGCAGTACTTC.

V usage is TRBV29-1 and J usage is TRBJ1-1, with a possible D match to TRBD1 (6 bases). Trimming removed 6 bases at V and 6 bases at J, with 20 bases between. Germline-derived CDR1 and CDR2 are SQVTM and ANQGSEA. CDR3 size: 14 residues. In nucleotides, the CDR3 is TGCAGCGTCGCCCCGGGGGGCCGTGTGTCTGAAGCTTTCTTT. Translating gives CSVAPGGRVSEAFF.

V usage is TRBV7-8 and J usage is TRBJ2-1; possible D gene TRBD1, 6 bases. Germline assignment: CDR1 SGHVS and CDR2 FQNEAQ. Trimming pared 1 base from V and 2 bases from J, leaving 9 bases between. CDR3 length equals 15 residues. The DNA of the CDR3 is TGTGCCAGCAGCTTAGAGGGGGATCCCTACAATGAGCAGTTCTTC. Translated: CASSLEGDPYNEQFF.

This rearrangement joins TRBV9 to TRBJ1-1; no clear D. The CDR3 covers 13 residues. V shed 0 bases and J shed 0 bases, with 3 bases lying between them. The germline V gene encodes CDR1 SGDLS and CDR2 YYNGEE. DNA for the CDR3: TGTGCCAGCAGCGTAGCAATGAACACTGAAGCTTTCTTT. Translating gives CASSVAMNTEAFF. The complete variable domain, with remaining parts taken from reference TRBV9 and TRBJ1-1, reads DSGVTQTPKHLITATGQRVTLRCSPRSGDLSVYWYQQSLDQGLQFLIQYYNGEERAKGNILERFSAQQFPDLHSELNLSSLELGDSALYFCASSVAMNTEAFFGQGTRLTVV.

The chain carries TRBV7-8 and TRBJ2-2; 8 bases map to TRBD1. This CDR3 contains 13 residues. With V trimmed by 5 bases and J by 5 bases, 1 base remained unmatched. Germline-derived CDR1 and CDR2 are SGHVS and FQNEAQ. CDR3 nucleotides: TGTGCCAGCAGCCGGGACAGGACCGGGGAGCTGTTTTTT. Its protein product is CASSRDRTGELFF.

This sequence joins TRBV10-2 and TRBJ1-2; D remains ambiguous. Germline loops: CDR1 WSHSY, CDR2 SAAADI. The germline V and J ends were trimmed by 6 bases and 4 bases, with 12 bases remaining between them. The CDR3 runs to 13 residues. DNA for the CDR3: TGCGCCAGCAGCGGTCGACGGACCTATGGCTACACCTTC. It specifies CASSGRRTYGYTF.

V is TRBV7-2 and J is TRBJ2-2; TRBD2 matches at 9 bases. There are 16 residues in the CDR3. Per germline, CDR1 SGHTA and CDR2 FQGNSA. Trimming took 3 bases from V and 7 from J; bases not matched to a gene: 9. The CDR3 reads CASSFNSGRGGGELFF. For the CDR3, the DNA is TGTGCCAGCAGCTTCAATAGCGGGAGAGGAGGCGGGGAGCTGTTTTTT.

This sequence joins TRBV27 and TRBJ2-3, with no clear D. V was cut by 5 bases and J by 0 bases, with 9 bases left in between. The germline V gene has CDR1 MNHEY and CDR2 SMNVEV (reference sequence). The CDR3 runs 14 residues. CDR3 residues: CASSRAISTDTQYF. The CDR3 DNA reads TGTGCCAGCAGTCGAGCGATAAGCACAGATACGCAGTATTTT.

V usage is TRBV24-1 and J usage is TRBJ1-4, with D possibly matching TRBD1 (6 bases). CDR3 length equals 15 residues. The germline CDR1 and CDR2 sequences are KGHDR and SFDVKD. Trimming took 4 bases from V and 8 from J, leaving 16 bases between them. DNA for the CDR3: TGTGCCACCAGTGAATCTTCAGGGGCGGAAGAAAAACTGTTTTTT. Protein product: CATSESSGAEEKLFF.

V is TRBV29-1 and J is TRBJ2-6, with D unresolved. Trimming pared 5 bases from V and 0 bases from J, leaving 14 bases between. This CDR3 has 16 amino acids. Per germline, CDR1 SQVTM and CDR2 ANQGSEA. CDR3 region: CSVFGVPTSGANVLTF. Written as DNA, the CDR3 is TGCAGCGTTTTTGGGGTACCTACCTCTGGGGCCAACGTCCTGACTTTC.

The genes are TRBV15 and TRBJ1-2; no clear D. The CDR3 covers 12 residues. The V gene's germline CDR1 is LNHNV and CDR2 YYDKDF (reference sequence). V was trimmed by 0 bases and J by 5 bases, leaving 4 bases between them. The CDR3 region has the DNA TGTGCCACCAGCAGAGATCGGTATGGCTACACCTTC. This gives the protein CATSRDRYGYTF.

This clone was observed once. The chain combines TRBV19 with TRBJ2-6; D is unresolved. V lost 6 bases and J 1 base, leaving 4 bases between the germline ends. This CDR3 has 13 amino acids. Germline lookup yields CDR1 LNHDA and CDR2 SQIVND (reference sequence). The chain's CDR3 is CASRESGANVLTF. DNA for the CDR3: TGTGCCAGTAGAGAATCTGGGGCCAACGTCCTGACTTTC.

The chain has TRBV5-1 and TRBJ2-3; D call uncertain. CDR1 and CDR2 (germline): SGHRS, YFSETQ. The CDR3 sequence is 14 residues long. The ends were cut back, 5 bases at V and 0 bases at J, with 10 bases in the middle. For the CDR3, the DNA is TGCGCCAGCAGTATGTCGACTAGCACAGATACGCAGTATTTT. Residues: CASSMSTSTDTQYF.

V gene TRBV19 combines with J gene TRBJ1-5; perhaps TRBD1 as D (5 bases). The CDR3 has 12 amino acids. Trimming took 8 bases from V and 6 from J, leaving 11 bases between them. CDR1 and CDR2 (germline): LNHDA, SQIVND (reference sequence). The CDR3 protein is CASGTLGQPQHF. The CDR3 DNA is TGTGCCAGTGGGACCCTCGGTCAGCCCCAGCATTTT. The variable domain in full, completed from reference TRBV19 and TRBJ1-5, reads DGGITQSPKYLFRKEGQNVTLSCEQNLNHDAMYWYRQDPGQGLRLIYYSQIVNDFQKGDIAEGYSVSREKKESFPLTVTSAQKNPTAFYLCASGTLGQPQHFGDGTRLSIL.